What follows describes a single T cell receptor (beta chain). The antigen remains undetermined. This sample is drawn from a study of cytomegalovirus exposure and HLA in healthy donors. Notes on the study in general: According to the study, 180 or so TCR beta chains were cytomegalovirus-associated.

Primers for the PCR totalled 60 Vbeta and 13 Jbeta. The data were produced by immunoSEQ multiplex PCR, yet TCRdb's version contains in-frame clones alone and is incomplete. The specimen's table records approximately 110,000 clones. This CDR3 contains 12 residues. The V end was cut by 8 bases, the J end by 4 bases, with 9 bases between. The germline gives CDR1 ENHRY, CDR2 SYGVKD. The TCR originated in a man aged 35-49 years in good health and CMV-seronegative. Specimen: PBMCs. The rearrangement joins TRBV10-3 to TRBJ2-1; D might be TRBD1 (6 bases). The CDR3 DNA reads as TGTGCCATCGGACAGCGTTACAATGAGCAGTTCTTC. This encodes CAIGQRYNEQFF.